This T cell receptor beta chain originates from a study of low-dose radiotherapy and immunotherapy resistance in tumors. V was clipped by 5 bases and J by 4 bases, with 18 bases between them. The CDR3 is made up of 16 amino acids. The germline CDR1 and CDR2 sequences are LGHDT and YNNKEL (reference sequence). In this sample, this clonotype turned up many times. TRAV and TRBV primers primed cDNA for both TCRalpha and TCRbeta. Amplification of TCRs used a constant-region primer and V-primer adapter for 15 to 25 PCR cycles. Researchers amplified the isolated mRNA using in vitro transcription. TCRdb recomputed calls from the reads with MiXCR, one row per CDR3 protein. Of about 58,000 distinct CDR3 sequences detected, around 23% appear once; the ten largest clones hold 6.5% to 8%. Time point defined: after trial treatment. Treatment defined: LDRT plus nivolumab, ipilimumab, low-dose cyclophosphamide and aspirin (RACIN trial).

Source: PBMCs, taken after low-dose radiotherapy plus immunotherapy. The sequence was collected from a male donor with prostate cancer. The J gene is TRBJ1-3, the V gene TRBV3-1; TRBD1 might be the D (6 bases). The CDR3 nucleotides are TGTGCCAGCAGCTGGGGGACACTTTTATCCGGAAACACCATATATTTT. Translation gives CASSWGTLLSGNTIYF.